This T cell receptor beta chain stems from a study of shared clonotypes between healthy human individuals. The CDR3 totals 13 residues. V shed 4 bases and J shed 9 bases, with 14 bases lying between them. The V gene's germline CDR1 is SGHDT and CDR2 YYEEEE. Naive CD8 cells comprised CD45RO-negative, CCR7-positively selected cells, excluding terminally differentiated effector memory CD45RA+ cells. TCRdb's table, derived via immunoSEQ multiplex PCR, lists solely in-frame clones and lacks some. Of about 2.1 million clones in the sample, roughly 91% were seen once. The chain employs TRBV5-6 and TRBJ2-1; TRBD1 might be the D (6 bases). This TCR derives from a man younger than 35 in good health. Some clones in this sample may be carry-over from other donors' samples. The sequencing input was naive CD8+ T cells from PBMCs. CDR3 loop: CASSEGTLSEQFF. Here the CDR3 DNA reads TGTGCCAGCAGCGAGGGGACACTCAGTGAGCAGTTCTTC.